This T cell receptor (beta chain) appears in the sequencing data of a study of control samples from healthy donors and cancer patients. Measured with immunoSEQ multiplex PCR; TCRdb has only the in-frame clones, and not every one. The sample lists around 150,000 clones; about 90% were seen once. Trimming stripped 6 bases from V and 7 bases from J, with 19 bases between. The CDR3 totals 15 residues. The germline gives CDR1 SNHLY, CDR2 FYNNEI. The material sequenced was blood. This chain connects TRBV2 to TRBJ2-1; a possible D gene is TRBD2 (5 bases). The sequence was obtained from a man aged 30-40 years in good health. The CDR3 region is CASSITSTRRNEQFF. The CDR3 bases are TGTGCCAGCAGCATCACTAGTACCCGCCGGAATGAGCAGTTCTTC. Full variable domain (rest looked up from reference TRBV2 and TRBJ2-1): EPEVTQTPSHQVTQMGQEVILRCVPISNHLYFYWYRQILGQKVEFLVSFYNNEISEKSEIFDDQFSVERPDGSNFTLKIRSTKLEDSAMYFCASSITSTRRNEQFFGPGTRLTVL.